This T cell receptor beta chain was sequenced in a study of shared clonotypes between healthy human individuals. Germline lookup yields CDR1 LNHDA and CDR2 SQIVND (reference sequence). With 4 bases removed from V and 2 bases from J, the gap between germline ends came to 14 bases. This CDR3 has 15 amino acids. The donors, healthy adults who were HIV-negative, had experienced no recent acute infections or vaccinations. It was tens of millions of PBMCs that unsorted samples used for genomic DNA. For unsorted PBMC, 250 to 350 ng DNA per replicate equaled roughly 28,000 T cell genomes. Ten immunoSEQ deep assay plates held the unsorted PBMC DNA. The table came from immunoSEQ multiplex PCR; TCRdb's copy has only in-frame clones and leaves some out. In the table there are roughly 490,000 clones, 75% to 85% of which are singletons. The table lists this clone with a few counts.

This clonotype was obtained from a woman aged 40-49 years in good health. Some clones in this sample may be carry-over from other donors' samples. The V call is TRBV19, the J call TRBJ2-5, with D unresolved. Sequences were obtained from PBMCs. CDR3 nucleotide sequence: TGTGCCAGTAGTACCTTGGAGCGTAAGCAAGAGACCCAGTACTTC. Its translation is CASSTLERKQETQYF.